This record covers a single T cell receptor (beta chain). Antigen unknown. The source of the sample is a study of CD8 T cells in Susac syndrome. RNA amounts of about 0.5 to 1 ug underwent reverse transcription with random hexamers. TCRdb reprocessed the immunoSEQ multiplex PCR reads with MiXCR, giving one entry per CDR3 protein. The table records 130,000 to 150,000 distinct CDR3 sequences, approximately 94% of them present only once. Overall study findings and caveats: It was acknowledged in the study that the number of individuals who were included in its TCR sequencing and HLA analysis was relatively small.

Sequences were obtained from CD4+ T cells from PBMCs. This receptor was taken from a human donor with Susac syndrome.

Here the CDR3 reads CASRAGGQFNEQFF. CDR3 coding DNA: TGTGCCAGCAGGGCGGGGGGCCAATTCAATGAGCAGTTCTTC. The chain joins TRBV2 to TRBJ2-1; the match to TRBD2 covers 8 bases. CDR1 SNHLY and CDR2 FYNNEI come from the germline V gene. This CDR3 has 14 residues. J was trimmed by 6 bases and V by 6 bases; bases with no gene match: 7.